A selection of T cell receptor beta chains follows, all from one sample in a study of graft-versus-host responses after intestinal transplantation. Assay used: immunoSEQ multiplex PCR; TCRdb lists only in-frame clones, some missing. This sample has tens of thousands of clones; roughly 92% occur once, and the top ten carry 0.3% to 0.35%. Which antigens these TCRs recognize remains unknown. The sequencing used unstimulated CD4+ T cells sorted from spleen or lymph node cells, collected before intestinal transplant. The receptors derive from a human donor who received an intestinal transplant. The CDR3 runs from the conserved cysteine through the conserved F or W. The order of the fields is CDR3 length, V gene, clone size, J gene, D gene, CDR3 DNA, CDR3 protein. A D gene is named only where the DNA matches it firmly. The size of a clone is reported for some rows only, either as once, few or many, or as a class for expanded clones.

>13|TRBV2|-|TRBJ2-7|-
TGTGCCAGCAGTGGAGGACAGACCCACGAGCAGTACTTC
CASSGGQTHEQYF
>12|TRBV6-1|-|TRBJ2-7|-
TGTGCCAGCTCTCCAGGCCTCTACGAGCAGTACTTC
CASSPGLYEQYF
>13|TRBV6-6|-|TRBJ1-1|-
TGTGCCAGCACACTAGGGACCACAGGAGAAGCTTTCTTT
CASTLGTTGEAFF
>12|TRBV28|-|TRBJ1-2|-
TGTGCCAGCAATCGAGACGTTGACGGCTACACCTTC
CASNRDVDGYTF
>12|TRBV7-9|-|TRBJ2-7|-
TGTGCCAGCAGCTTACAGGGCTACGAGCAGTACTTC
CASSLQGYEQYF
>15|TRBV2|-|TRBJ1-3|-
TGTGCCAGCAGTGGAAGCGGATCCTCTGGAAACACCATATATTTT
CASSGSGSSGNTIYF
>16|TRBV18|few|TRBJ1-1|-
TGTGCCAGCTCAGACGGGACGGCTACCATGAACACTGAAGCTTTCTTT
CASSDGTATMNTEAFF
>16|TRBV4-1|-|TRBJ2-3|TRBD2
TGCGCCAGCAGCCGCGGACTAGCGTCTAGCACAGATACGCAGTATTTT
CASSRGLASSTDTQYF
>14|TRBV18|-|TRBJ2-5|-
TGTGCCAGCTCACCAGTTCACAACCAAGAGACCCAGTACTTC
CASSPVHNQETQYF
>14|TRBV27|-|TRBJ1-2|-
TGTGCCAGCAGTAAGGCGTCTCACGGCTATGGCTACACCTTC
CASSKASHGYGYTF
>13|TRBV29-1|-|TRBJ2-3|TRBD1
TGCAGCGTAGACAGGGATATTATTAATACGCAGTATTTT
CSVDRDIINTQYF
>14|TRBV19|-|TRBJ1-2|TRBD1
TGTGCCAGTAATCGGGACAGATCTAACTATGGCTACACCTTC
CASNRDRSNYGYTF
>18|TRBV21-1|-|TRBJ1-1|-
TGTGCCAGCAGCAAAAATGGGCTTGGCGCAGGGCTGAACACTGAAGCTTTCTTT
CASSKNGLGAGLNTEAFF